Listed below are T cell receptor beta chains from one sample, sequenced in a study of Ad26.COV2.S vaccination and SARS-CoV-2 variants. TCRdb keeps only in-frame clones here, not all; method: immunoSEQ multiplex PCR. The data contain around 450,000 clones, over 75% of them seen just once; the ten biggest clones take up approximately 12%. Source: peripheral blood, taken in a trial of Ad26.COV2.S vaccine versus placebo. The receptor set was obtained from a person between 18 and 59 years old who received the Ad26.COV2.S COVID-19 vaccine or a placebo. Both conserved end residues are part of each CDR3. A D gene is named only where the DNA matches it firmly. The listing skips clone size in some rows; elsewhere it reads once, few, many or a size class.

>-|TRBV7-9|TRBJ2-2|TRBD2
TGTGCCAGCAGCTCGGGACTAGCGGAGCTGTTTTTT
CASSSGLAELFF
>-|TRBV12-3/TRBV12-4|TRBJ1-2|-
TGTGCCAGCAGTTTATGGGGATCCTATGGCTACACCTTC
CASSLWGSYGYTF
>-|TRBV29-1|TRBJ1-1|-
TGCAGCGCCAGAGACACAGGGGCTTTCTTT
CSARDTGAFF
>-|TRBV19|TRBJ2-2|-
TGTGCCAGCCAGTCCGGGCCCTTCACCGGGGAGCTGTTTTTT
CASQSGPFTGELFF
>-|TRBV5-6|TRBJ1-6|-
TGTGCCAGCAGCTTGAGAGGGGTTCCTCGGGACTATAATTCACCCCTCCACTTT
CASSLRGVPRDYNSPLHF
>once|TRBV5-8|TRBJ2-1|TRBD2
TGTGCCAGCAGCTTGGTTGGACTAGCGGGATCAAGCTCCTACAATGAGCAGTTCTTC
CASSLVGLAGSSSYNEQFF
>-|TRBV11-2|TRBJ2-3|TRBD1
TGTGCCAGCAGCCCACAGGGGGATACGCAGTATTTT
CASSPQGDTQYF
>-|TRBV27|TRBJ2-1|-
TGTGCCAGCAGTTTTGGGTCAGGGCAACCTATTGAGCAGTTCTTC
CASSFGSGQPIEQFF
>-|TRBV6-5|TRBJ1-2|TRBD1
TGTGCCAGCAGCCTCGGACAGGGGAGCGACTATGGCTACACCTTC
CASSLGQGSDYGYTF
>-|TRBV6-4|TRBJ2-2|-
TGTGCCAGCAGTCCTACGGGACTCAACACCGGGGAGCTGTTTTTT
CASSPTGLNTGELFF
>-|TRBV7-9|TRBJ2-7|-
TGTGCCAGCAGCATCACCGGGACATCCTACGAGCAGTACTTC
CASSITGTSYEQYF
>once|TRBV6-6|TRBJ1-1|-
TGTGCCAGCAGTTATCAAACTGAAGCTTTCTTT
CASSYQTEAFF
>-|TRBV6-6|TRBJ2-7|-
TGTGCCAGCAGTTACCCATCCGGGAAACAAGTCGACGAGCAGTACTTC
CASSYPSGKQVDEQYF
>-|TRBV9|TRBJ1-1|-
TGTGCCAGCAGCGTAACGGGGTCCACTGAAGCTTTCTTT
CASSVTGSTEAFF
>-|TRBV29-1|TRBJ1-1|TRBD1
TGCAGCGACACCGGGACAGGGAGTACTGAAGCTTTCTTT
CSDTGTGSTEAFF
>-|TRBV15|TRBJ2-1|-
TGTGCCACCAGTCTGAAGGGGGAGGGCGATGAGCAGTTCTTC
CATSLKGEGDEQFF
>-|TRBV5-1|TRBJ2-5|TRBD1
TGCGCCAGCAGCTTGGGAACAGGGGGCATGGAGACCCAGTACTTC
CASSLGTGGMETQYF
>-|TRBV7-9|TRBJ2-6|TRBD1
TGTGCCAGCAACGGACAGGGAAGCACTTCTGGGGCCAACGTCCTGACTTTC
CASNGQGSTSGANVLTF
>-|TRBV4-3|TRBJ2-3|TRBD1
TGCGCCAGCAGCAGGGTAAGACAGGGAAGCACAGATACGCAGTATTTT
CASSRVRQGSTDTQYF
>once|TRBV9|TRBJ2-3|TRBD1
TGTGCCAGCAGCGTAACCTCTGGGACAGGTACCGCAGATACGCAGTATTTT
CASSVTSGTGTADTQYF
>-|TRBV15|TRBJ2-2|TRBD2
TGTGCCACCAACCCCCCGGGCCGCGGGAGGGCTCCCACGAACACCGGGGAGCTGTTTTTT
CATNPPGRGRAPTNTGELFF
>-|TRBV19|TRBJ1-5|-
TGTGCCAGTAGTCCTCGGGTCCTAAGAGGGAATCAGCCCCAGCATTTT
CASSPRVLRGNQPQHF
>-|TRBV12-3/TRBV12-4|TRBJ1-5|TRBD1
TGTGCCAGCAGTCCAGGGGGCACTCAGCCCCAGCATTTT
CASSPGGTQPQHF
>-|TRBV5-6|TRBJ2-4|-
TGTGCCAGCAGCTTAGGGACGGCTTATCTAGCCAAAAACATTCAGTACTTC
CASSLGTAYLAKNIQYF
>-|TRBV28|TRBJ2-1|-
TGTGCCAGCAGTTTGTCCGGGCCTGCCTACAATGAGCAGTTCTTC
CASSLSGPAYNEQFF
>-|TRBV27|TRBJ2-3|-
TGTGCCAGCAGTAGGGGCGGGGTTATCCGGGCAGATACGCAGTATTTT
CASSRGGVIRADTQYF
>-|TRBV6-6|TRBJ2-2|-
TGTGCCAGCAGTGCAACAGGGACCGGGGAGCTGTTTTTT
CASSATGTGELFF
>-|TRBV27|TRBJ2-5|-
TGTGCCAGCAGCCCCCTGGTCGGAGGGGGCCAAGAGACCCAGTACTTC
CASSPLVGGGQETQYF
>-|TRBV28|TRBJ1-1|-
TGTGCCAGCAGCCTCCTTGTACAGCCACTCACTGAAGCTTTCTTT
CASSLLVQPLTEAFF
>-|TRBV5-1|TRBJ2-5|TRBD2
TGCGCCAGCAGCTTGGTGGGAGGGCTAGTCCAAGAGACCCAGTACTTC
CASSLVGGLVQETQYF
>few|TRBV5-5|TRBJ1-5|TRBD1
TGTGCCAGCACCCCGGACAGGGGGTTCAATCAGCCCCAGCATTTT
CASTPDRGFNQPQHF
>-|TRBV28|TRBJ1-5|-
TGTGCCAGCAGTTTTTCGGATCAGCCCCAGCATTTT
CASSFSDQPQHF
>-|TRBV3-1/TRBV3-2|TRBJ2-1|TRBD2
TGTGCCAGCAGCCCCCGCCTCGGGAGGGCCTACAATGAGCAGTTCTTC
CASSPRLGRAYNEQFF
>-|TRBV4-2|TRBJ2-1|TRBD2
TGTGCCAGCAGCCAAGATGTCCTAGCGGGAGGTAACAATGAGCAGTTCTTC
CASSQDVLAGGNNEQFF
>-|TRBV11-2|TRBJ1-2|TRBD1
TGTGCCAGCAGCTTTAAAGGGACAGGGAGGGACTATGGCTACACCTTC
CASSFKGTGRDYGYTF
>once|TRBV27|TRBJ1-5|-
TGTGCCAGCAGTTTACAGTATGATCAGCCCCAGCATTTT
CASSLQYDQPQHF
>-|TRBV6-2/TRBV6-3|TRBJ2-7|TRBD1
TGTGCCAGCAGTTACTCGGTCGGGACAGCAAACTACGAGCAGTACTTC
CASSYSVGTANYEQYF
>-|TRBV27|TRBJ2-2|-
TGTGCCAGCAGTTGGGACTCGCTGTCGGGGCTGTTTTTT
CASSWDSLSGLFF
>-|TRBV10-3|TRBJ2-3|-
TGTGCCATCAGTGAATCTGGGGTCACAGATACGCAGTATTTT
CAISESGVTDTQYF
>-|TRBV27|TRBJ1-1|-
TGTGCCAGCAGTTCAACCCAGATGAACACTGAAGCTTTCTTT
CASSSTQMNTEAFF
>-|TRBV29-1|TRBJ2-5|TRBD2
TGCAGCGCCGGGACTAGCGGGAGTGTAGATGAGACCCAGTACTTC
CSAGTSGSVDETQYF
>-|TRBV15|TRBJ2-7|-
TGTGCCACCAGCCCAAACCACGGGGCAGGGAACGAGCAGTACTTC
CATSPNHGAGNEQYF